The entry that follows covers one T cell receptor beta chain sequence. The antigen is unknown. The authors incorporated unique molecular identifiers into the TCR beta cDNA libraries. TCRdb independently ran MiXCR on the PCR reads; one entry per CDR3 protein. Of about 160,000 distinct CDR3 sequences in the sample, about 34% were seen once. The data derive from a study of post-analysis software for immune sequencing data. At the level of the study: Recorded subtypes: relapsing-remitting, secondary progressive, progressive-relapsing; some patients unannotated.

CDR3 size: 13 residues. Trimming shortened V by 1 base and J by 4 bases, and 10 bases separated the two germline ends. CDR1 and CDR2 (germline): SQVTM, ANQGSEA. Notes on the study in general: Multiple sclerosis was associated with a significant reduction in normalized Chao1 diversity relative to controls. The study found TRBV5-6, TRBV5-1 and TRBV20-1 among 4 or 5 TRBV segments more frequent in patients than controls. The authors found that F measure strongly co-clustered same-batch samples.

The sequence was collected from a girl between 5 and 17 years old with multiple sclerosis. The sample was blood, taken after autologous hematopoietic stem cell transplantation. The rearrangement uses TRBV29-1 and TRBJ1-2; perhaps TRBD1 as D (5 bases). CDR3 bases: TGCAGCGTTGAAGTCAGGGACCCCTATGGCTACACCTTC. Its protein is CSVEVRDPYGYTF. Combining the CDR3 with reference TRBV29-1 and TRBJ1-2 gives the whole variable domain SAVISQKPSRDICQRGTSLTIQCQVDSQVTMMFWYRQQPGQSLTLIATANQGSEATYESGFVIDKFPISRPNLTFSTLTVSNMSPEDSSIYLCSVEVRDPYGYTFGSGTRLTVV.